The 9 T cell receptor beta chains in this list originate from one sample, sequenced in a study of cytomegalovirus exposure and HLA in healthy donors (dated by TCRdb to 2016 to 2017). Library construction relied on the immunoSEQ multiplex PCR assay. The source is immuneACCESS, and TCRdb retained only in-frame sequences with V and J called. Part of the clones is not carried over; for the studies checked, unresolved V genes explain less than half of this, and the remainder is unexplained. This sample lists about 53,000 clones; 92% were detected once. The biggest ten clones account for roughly 1.4% of the sample. Sequenced input: PBMCs. Receptors were obtained from a man younger than 35 in good health and CMV-seronegative.

The chain couples TRBV4-1 to TRBJ2-7; D unresolved. Germline values: CDR1 MGHRA, CDR2 YSYEKL. The V end was cut by 5 bases, the J end by 3 bases, with 14 bases between. CDR3 length equals 14 residues. In DNA, the CDR3 is TGCGCCAGCAGCGTCACAGAAGTAAACTACGAGCAGTACTTC. Amino acids: CASSVTEVNYEQYF.

This clone appeared once. V usage is TRBV27 and J usage is TRBJ2-5; possibly TRBD2 for D (6 bases). The CDR3 loop spans 15 amino acids. Per the germline V gene, CDR1 is MNHEY and CDR2 is SMNVEV (reference sequence). V was pared by 5 bases and J by 0 bases, with 13 bases between. The CDR3 bases are TGTGCCAGCAGTCCCCACGCGGGGTACCAAGAGACCCAGTACTTC. Protein sequence: CASSPHAGYQETQYF.

V and J are TRBV10-3 and TRBJ1-1, with 7 positions matching TRBD1. Germline V gives CDR1 ENHRY, CDR2 SYGVKD. This CDR3 is built from 15 residues. After removal of 2 bases from V and 2 bases from J, the junction contained 5 bases not matched to a gene. CDR3 coding DNA: TGTGCCATCAGTGAGAGGCAGGGGGGAAACACTGAAGCTTTCTTT. Its translation is CAISERQGGNTEAFF.

The chain joins TRBV9 to TRBJ1-5, with 8 bases aligning to TRBD1. CDR1 SGDLS and CDR2 YYNGEE come from the germline V gene. Trimming removed 3 bases from V and 6 bases from J; junction bases left unmatched: 5. The CDR3 is 14 amino acids. Here the CDR3 reads CASSAGGYSQPQHF. Written as DNA, the CDR3 is TGTGCCAGCAGCGCAGGGGGCTATAGTCAGCCCCAGCATTTT.

The CDR3 loop is CASSSSGYEQYF. The CDR3 nucleotides are TGTGCCAGCAGCTCTAGCGGCTACGAGCAGTACTTC. The V gene is TRBV7-6, the J gene TRBJ2-7; 7 nucleotides agree with TRBD2. The CDR3 is made up of 12 amino acids. Looked up from germline, CDR1 is SGHVS and CDR2 is FNYEAQ. The junction had 0 bases not matched to a gene; V was cut back by 4 bases and J by 3 bases.

The rearrangement joins TRBV5-4 to TRBJ1-1; 8 nucleotides align to TRBD1. Germline loops: CDR1 SGHNT, CDR2 YYREEE (reference sequence). Trimming removed 1 base from V and 11 bases from J; junction bases left unmatched: 4. The length of the CDR3 is 12 residues. The CDR3 sequence: CASSLRTGGAFF. DNA for the CDR3: TGTGCCAGCAGCTTGCGAACAGGGGGGGCTTTCTTT.

This clone has only one observation. This rearrangement joins TRBV11-1 to TRBJ2-5; 8 nucleotides line up with TRBD2. Germline V gene lookup returns CDR1 SGHAT and CDR2 FQDESV (reference sequence). The CDR3 length is 13 residues. V shed 5 bases and J 11 bases; nucleotides not matched to a gene: 10. The CDR3 here is CASSPSSAGEQYF. Here the CDR3 DNA reads TGTGCCAGCAGCCCGTCGTCAGCGGGGGAGCAGTACTTC.

The J gene is TRBJ2-1, the V gene TRBV30; 10 bases are shared with TRBD2. Germline lookup yields CDR1 GTSNPN and CDR2 SVGIG (reference sequence). V lost 4 bases to trimming and J lost 7 bases; unmatched junction nucleotides: 7. This CDR3 contains 14 residues. CDR3 sequence reads: CAWNTGLAENEQFF. CDR3 DNA: TGTGCCTGGAATACAGGACTAGCGGAGAATGAGCAGTTCTTC.

The chain combines TRBV9 with TRBJ2-7; 7 bases are shared with TRBD1. Germline V gene sequence: CDR1 SGDLS, CDR2 YYNGEE. V was pared by 4 bases and J by 5 bases, with 3 bases of the junction left unmatched. The CDR3 loop spans 12 amino acids. This CDR3 is CASSRGGNEQYF. The CDR3 DNA reads TGTGCCAGCAGCAGAGGGGGCAACGAGCAGTACTTC.